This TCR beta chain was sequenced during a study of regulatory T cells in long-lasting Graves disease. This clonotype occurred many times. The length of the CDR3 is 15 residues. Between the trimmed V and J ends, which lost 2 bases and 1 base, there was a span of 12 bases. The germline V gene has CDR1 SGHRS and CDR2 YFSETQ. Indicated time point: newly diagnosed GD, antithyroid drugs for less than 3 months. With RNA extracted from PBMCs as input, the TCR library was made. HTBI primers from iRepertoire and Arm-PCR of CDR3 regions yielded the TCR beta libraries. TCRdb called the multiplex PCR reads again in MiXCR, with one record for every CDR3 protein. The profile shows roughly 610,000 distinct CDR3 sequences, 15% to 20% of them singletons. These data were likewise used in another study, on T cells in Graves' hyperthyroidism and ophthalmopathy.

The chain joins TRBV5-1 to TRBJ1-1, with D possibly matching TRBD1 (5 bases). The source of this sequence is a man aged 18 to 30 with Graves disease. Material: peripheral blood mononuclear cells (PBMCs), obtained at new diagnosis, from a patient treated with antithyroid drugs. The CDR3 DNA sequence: TGCGCCAGCAGCTTTTACCGTACAGGGAACACTGAAGCTTTCTTT. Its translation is CASSFYRTGNTEAFF.